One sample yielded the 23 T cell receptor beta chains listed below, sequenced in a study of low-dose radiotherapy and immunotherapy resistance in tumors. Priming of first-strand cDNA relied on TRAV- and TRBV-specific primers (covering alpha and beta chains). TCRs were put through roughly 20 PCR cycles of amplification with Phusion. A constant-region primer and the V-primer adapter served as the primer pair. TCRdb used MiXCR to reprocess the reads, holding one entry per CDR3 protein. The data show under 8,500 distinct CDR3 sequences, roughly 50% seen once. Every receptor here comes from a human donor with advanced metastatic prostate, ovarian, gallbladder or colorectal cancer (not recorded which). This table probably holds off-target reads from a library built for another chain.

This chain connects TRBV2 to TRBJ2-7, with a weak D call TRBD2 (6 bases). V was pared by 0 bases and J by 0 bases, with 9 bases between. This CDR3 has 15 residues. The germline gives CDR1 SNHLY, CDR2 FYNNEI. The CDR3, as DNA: TGTGCCAGCAGTGAAGCCGGGACTGCCTCCTACGAGCAGTACTTC. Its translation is CASSEAGTASYEQYF.

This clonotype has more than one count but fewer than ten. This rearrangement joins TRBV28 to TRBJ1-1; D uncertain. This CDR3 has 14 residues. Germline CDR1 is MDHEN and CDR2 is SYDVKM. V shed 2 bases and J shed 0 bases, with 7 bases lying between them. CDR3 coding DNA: TGTGCCAGCAGTTTACAGACTATGAACACTGAAGCTTTCTTT. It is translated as CASSLQTMNTEAFF.

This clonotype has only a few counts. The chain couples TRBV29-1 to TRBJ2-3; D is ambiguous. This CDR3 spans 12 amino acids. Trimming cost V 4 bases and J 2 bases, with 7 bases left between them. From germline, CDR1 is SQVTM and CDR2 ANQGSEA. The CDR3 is CSVVHSTDTQYF. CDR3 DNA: TGCAGCGTTGTTCACTCCACAGATACGCAGTATTTT.

The CDR3 here is CASSYNAVTGELFF. CDR3 nucleotide sequence: TGTGCCAGTAGTTATAACGCGGTCACCGGGGAGCTGTTTTTT. The gene calls are TRBV19 and TRBJ2-2; no clear D gene. This CDR3 region has 14 residues. CDR1 is LNHDA, CDR2 SQIVND, per germline (reference sequence). V shed 5 bases and J shed 4 bases, with 11 bases lying between them.

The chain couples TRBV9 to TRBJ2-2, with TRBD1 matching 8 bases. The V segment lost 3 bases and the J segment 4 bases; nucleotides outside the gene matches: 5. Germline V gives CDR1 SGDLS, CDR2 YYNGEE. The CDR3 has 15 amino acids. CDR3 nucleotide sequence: TGTGCCAGCAGCGATCGGACAGGGAGCACCGGGGAGCTGTTTTTT. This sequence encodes CASSDRTGSTGELFF. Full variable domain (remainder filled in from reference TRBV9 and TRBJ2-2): DSGVTQTPKHLITATGQRVTLRCSPRSGDLSVYWYQQSLDQGLQFLIQYYNGEERAKGNILERFSAQQFPDLHSELNLSSLELGDSALYFCASSDRTGSTGELFFGEGSRLTVL.

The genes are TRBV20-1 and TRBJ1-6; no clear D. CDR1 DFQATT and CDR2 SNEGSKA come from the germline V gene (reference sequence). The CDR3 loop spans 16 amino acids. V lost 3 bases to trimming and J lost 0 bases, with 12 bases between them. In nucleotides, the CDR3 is TGCAGTGCTAGCAGTAGTCCCCGCTCCTATAATTCACCCCTCCACTTT. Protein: CSASSSPRSYNSPLHF.

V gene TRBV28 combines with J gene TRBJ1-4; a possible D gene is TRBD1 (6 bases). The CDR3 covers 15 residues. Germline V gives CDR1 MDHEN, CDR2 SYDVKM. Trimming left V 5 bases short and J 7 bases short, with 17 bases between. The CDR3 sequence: CASSPDVQGSEKLFF. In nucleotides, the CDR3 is TGTGCCAGCAGTCCAGACGTACAGGGAAGTGAAAAACTGTTTTTT.

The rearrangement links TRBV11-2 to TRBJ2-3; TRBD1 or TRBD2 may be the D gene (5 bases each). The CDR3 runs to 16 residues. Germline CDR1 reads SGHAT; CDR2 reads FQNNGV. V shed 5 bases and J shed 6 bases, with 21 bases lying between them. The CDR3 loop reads CASSPVRGESPDTQYF. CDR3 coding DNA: TGTGCCAGCAGCCCCGTTAGGGGAGAGTCCCCCGATACGCAGTATTTT.

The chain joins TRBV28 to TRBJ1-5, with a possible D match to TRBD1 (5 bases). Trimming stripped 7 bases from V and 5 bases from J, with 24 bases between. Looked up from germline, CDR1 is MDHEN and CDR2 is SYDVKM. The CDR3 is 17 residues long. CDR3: CASTPVAGLSVDQPQHF. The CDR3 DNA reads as TGTGCCAGCACACCCGTGGCGGGACTGAGCGTAGATCAGCCCCAGCATTTT. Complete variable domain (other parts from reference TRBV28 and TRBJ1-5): DVKVTQSSRYLVKRTGEKVFLECVQDMDHENMFWYRQDPGLGLRLIYFSYDVKMKEKGDIPEGYSVSREKKERFSLILESASTNQTSMYLCASTPVAGLSVDQPQHFGDGTRLSIL.

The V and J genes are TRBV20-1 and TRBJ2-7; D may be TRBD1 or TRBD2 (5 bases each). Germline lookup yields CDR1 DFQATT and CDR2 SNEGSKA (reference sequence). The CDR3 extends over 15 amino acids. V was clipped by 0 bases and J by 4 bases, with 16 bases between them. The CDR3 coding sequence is TGCAGTGCTAGAGATCTTGCGAGGGGTCGGTACGAGCAGTACTTC. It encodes CSARDLARGRYEQYF.

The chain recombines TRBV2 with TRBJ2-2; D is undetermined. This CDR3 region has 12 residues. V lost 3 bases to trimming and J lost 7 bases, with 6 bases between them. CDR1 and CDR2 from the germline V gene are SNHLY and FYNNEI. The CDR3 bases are TGTGCCAGCAGTGAGGGGAACGGGGAGCTGTTTTTT. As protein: CASSEGNGELFF.

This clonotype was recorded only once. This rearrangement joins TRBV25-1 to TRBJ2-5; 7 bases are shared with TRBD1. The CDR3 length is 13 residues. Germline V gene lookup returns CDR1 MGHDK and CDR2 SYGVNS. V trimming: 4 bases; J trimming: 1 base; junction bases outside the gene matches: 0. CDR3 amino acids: CASSAGGQETQYF. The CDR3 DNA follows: TGTGCCAGCAGTGCAGGGGGCCAAGAGACCCAGTACTTC. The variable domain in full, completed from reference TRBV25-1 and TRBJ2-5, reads EADIYQTPRYLVIGTGKKITLECSQTMGHDKMYWYQQDPGMELHLIHYSYGVNSTEKGDLSSESTVSRIRTEHFPLTLESARPSHTSQYLCASSAGGQETQYFGPGTRLLVL.

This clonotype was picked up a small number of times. The CDR3 region has the DNA TGCGCCAGCAGCTTGGTCACCGGCTACGAGCAGTACTTC. Translation gives CASSLVTGYEQYF. The chain is built from TRBV5-1 and TRBJ2-7, with D unclear. V was pared by 0 bases and J by 3 bases, with 7 bases between. Germline-derived CDR1 and CDR2 are SGHRS and YFSETQ. The CDR3 loop spans 13 amino acids.

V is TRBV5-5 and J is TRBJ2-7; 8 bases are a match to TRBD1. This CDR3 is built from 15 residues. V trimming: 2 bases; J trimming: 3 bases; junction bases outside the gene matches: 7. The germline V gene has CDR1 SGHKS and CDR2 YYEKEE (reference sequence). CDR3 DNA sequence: TGTGCCAGCAGCTTTGCCTGGGACAGGTTCTACGAGCAGTACTTC. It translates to CASSFAWDRFYEQYF. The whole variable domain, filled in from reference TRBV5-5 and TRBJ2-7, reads DAGVTQSPTHLIKTRGQQVTLRCSPISGHKSVSWYQQVLGQGPQFIFQYYEKEERGRGNFPDRFSARQFPNYSSELNVNALLLGDSALYLCASSFAWDRFYEQYFGPGTRLTVT.

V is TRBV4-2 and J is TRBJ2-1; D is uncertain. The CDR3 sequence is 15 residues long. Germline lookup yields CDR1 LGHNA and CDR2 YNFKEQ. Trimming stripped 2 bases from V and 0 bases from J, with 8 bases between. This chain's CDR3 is CASSQQDSSYNEQFF. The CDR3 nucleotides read TGTGCCAGCAGCCAACAAGATAGCTCCTACAATGAGCAGTTCTTC.

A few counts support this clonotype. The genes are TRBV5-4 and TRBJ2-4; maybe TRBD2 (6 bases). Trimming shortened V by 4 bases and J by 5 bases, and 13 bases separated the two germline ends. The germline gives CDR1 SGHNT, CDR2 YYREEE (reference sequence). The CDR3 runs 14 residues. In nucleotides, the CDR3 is TGTGCCAGCAGCCGTGGGGGGACGGAAAACATTCAGTACTTC. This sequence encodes CASSRGGTENIQYF.

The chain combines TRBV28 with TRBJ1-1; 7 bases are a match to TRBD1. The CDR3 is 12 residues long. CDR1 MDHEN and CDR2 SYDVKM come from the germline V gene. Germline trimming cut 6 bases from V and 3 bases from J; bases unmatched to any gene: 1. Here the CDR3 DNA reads TGTGCCAGCAGCAGGGGGTACACTGAAGCTTTCTTT. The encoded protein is CASSRGYTEAFF.

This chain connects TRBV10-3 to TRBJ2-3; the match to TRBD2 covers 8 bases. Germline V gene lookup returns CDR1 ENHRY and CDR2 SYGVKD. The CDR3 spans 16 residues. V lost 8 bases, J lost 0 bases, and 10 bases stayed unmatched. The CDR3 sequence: CAIGNERGPSTDTQYF. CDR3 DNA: TGTGCCATCGGGAACGAGCGGGGGCCTAGCACAGATACGCAGTATTTT.

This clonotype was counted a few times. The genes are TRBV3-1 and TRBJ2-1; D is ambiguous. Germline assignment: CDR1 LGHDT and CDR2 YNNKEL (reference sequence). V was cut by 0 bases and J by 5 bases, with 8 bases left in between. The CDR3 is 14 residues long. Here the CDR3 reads CASSQETVDNEQFF. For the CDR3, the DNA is TGTGCCAGCAGCCAAGAAACAGTAGACAATGAGCAGTTCTTC.

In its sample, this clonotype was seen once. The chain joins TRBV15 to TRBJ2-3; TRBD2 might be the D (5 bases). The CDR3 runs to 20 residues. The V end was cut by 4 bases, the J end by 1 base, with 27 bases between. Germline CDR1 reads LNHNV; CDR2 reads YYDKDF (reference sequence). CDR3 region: CATSKGTSRFRGSGTDTQYF. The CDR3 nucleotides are TGTGCCACCAGCAAAGGTACTAGTCGTTTCCGCGGGTCCGGCACAGATACGCAGTATTTT.

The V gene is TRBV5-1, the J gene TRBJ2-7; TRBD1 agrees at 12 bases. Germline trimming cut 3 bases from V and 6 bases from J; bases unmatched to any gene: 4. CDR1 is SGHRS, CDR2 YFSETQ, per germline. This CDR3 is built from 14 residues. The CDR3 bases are TGCGCCAGCAGCTCGGGACAGGGGGCCGTCGAGCAGTACTTC. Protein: CASSSGQGAVEQYF.

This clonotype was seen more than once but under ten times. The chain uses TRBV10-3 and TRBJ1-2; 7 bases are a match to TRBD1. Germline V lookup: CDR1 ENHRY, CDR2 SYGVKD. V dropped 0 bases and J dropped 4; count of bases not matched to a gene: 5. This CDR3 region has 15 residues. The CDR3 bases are TGTGCCATCAGTGAGTCGAGGGGACAGCTCTATGGCTACACCTTC. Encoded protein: CAISESRGQLYGYTF.

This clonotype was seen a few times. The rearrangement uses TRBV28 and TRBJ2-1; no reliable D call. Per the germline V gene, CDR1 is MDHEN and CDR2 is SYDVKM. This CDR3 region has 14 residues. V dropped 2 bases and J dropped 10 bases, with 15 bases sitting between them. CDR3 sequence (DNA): TGTGCCAGCAGTTTAATGGTCCGCCCGCACGAGCAGTTCTTC. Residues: CASSLMVRPHEQFF.